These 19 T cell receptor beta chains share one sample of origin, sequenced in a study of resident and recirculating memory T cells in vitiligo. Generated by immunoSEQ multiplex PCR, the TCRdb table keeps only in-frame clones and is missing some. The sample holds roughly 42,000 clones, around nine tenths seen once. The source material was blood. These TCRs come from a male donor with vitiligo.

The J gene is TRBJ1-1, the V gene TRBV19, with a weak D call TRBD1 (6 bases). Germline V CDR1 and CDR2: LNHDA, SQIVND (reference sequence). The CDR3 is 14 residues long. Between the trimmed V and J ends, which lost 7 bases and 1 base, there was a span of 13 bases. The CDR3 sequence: CASIETGTNTEAFF. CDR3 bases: TGTGCCAGTATAGAAACAGGGACGAACACTGAAGCTTTCTTT.

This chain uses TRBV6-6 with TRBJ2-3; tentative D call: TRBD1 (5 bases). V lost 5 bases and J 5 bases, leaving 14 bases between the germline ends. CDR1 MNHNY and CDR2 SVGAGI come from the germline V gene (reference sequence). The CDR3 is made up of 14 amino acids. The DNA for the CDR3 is TGTGCCAGCAGTGATACCGCAGGGAAAGATACGCAGTATTTT. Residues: CASSDTAGKDTQYF.

CDR3 coding DNA: TGTGCCAGCAGGGATGACAGAGCCTATGGCTACACCTTC. Amino acids: CASRDDRAYGYTF. This chain connects TRBV9 to TRBJ1-2, with D possibly matching TRBD1 (5 bases). Trimming left V 5 bases short and J 4 bases short, with 12 bases between. The CDR3 is 13 residues long. The V gene's germline CDR1 is SGDLS and CDR2 YYNGEE.

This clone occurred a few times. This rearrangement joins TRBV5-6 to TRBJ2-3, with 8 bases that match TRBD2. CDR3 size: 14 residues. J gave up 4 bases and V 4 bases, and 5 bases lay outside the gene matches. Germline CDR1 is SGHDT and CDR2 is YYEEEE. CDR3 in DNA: TGTGCCAGCAGCCTAGGACTAGCTGCAGATACGCAGTATTTT. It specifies CASSLGLAADTQYF.

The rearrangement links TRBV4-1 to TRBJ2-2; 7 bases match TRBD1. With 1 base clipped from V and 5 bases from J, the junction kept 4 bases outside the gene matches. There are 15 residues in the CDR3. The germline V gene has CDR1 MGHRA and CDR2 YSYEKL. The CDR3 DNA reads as TGCGCCAGCAGCCAAGCAGGGGGTTGGACCGGGGAGCTGTTTTTT. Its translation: CASSQAGGWTGELFF.

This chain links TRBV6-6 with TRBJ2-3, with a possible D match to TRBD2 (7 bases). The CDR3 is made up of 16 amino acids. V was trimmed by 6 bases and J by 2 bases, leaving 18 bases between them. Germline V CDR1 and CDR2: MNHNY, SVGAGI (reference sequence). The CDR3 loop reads CASSRGGAGITDTQYF. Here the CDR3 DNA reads TGTGCCAGCAGCCGAGGGGGGGCGGGGATCACAGATACGCAGTATTTT.

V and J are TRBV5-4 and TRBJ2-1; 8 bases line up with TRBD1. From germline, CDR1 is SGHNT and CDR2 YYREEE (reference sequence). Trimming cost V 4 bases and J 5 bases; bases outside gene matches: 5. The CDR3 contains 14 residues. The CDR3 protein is CASSRDRRDNEQFF. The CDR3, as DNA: TGTGCCAGCAGCCGGGACAGGCGCGACAATGAGCAGTTCTTC.

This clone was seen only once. Here the CDR3 DNA reads TGTGCCTGGAGTGTACTAAATCAGGGGAACACTGAAGCTTTCTTT. This translates into CAWSVLNQGNTEAFF. The chain has TRBV30 and TRBJ1-1, with D possibly being TRBD1 (5 bases). Between the trimmed V and J ends, which lost 0 bases and 1 base, there was a span of 12 bases. CDR1 is GTSNPN, CDR2 SVGIG, per germline (reference sequence). There are 15 residues in the CDR3.

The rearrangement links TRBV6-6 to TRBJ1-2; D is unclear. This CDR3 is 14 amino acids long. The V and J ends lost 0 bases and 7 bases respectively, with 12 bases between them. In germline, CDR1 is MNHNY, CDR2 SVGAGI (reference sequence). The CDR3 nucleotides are TGTGCCAGCAGTTACTCGAACTCCCTGGTTGGCTACACCTTC. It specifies CASSYSNSLVGYTF.

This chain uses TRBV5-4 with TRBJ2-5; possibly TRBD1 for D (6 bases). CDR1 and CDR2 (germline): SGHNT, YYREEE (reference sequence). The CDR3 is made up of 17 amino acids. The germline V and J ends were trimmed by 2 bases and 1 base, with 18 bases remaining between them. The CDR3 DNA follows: TGTGCCAGCAGCTTCCGTGGGGGACACCCTCCCCAAGAGACCCAGTACTTC. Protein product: CASSFRGGHPPQETQYF.

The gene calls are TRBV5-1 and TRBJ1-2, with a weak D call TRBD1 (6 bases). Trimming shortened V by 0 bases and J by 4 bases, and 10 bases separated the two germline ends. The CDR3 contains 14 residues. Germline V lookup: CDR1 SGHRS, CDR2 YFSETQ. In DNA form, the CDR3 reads TGCGCCAGCAGCTTGGCAGGGGCGACCTATGGCTACACCTTC. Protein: CASSLAGATYGYTF.

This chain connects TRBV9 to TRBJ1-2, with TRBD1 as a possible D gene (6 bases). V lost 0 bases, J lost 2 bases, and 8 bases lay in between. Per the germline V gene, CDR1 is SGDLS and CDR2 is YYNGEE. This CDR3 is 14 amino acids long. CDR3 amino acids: CASSVATGNYGYTF. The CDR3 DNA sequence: TGTGCCAGCAGCGTAGCCACAGGGAACTATGGCTACACCTTC.

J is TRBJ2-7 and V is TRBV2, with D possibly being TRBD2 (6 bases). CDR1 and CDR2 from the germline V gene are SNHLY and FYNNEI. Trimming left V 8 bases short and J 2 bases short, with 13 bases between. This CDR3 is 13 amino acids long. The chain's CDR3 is CASARRDTYEQYF. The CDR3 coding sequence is TGTGCCAGCGCAAGGAGGGATACCTACGAGCAGTACTTC.

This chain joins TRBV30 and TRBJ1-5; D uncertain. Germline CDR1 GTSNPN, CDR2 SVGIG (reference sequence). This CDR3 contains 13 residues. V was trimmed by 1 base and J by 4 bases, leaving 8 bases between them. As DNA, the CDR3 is TGTGCCTGGAGTGGTCAGGCGAATCAGCCCCAGCATTTT. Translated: CAWSGQANQPQHF. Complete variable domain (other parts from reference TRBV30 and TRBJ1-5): SQTIHQWPATLVQPVGSPLSLECTVEGTSNPNLYWYRQAAGRGLQLLFYSVGIGQISSEVPQNLSASRPQDRQFILSSKKLLLSDSGFYLCAWSGQANQPQHFGDGTRLSIL.

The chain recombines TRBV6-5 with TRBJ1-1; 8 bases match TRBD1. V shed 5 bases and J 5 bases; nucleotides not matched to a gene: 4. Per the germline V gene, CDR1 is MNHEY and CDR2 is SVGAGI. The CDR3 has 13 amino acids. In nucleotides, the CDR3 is TGTGCCAGCAGTCTGGACAGGGAGACTGAAGCTTTCTTT. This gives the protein CASSLDRETEAFF.

The CDR3 loop reads CSVVGQHANTEAFF. In DNA form, the CDR3 reads TGCAGCGTGGTAGGACAGCATGCTAACACTGAAGCTTTCTTT. V and J are TRBV29-1 and TRBJ1-1, with D perhaps TRBD1 (6 bases). The length of the CDR3 is 14 residues. Germline values: CDR1 SQVTM, CDR2 ANQGSEA. Trimming removed 6 bases at V and 2 bases at J, with 16 bases between.

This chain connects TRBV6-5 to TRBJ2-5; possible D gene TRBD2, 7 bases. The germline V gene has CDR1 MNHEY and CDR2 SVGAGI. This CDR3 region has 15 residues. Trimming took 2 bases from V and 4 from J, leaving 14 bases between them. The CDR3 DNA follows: TGTGCCAGCAGTTACGCCGCCGGGGGGCGAGAGACCCAGTACTTC. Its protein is CASSYAAGGRETQYF.

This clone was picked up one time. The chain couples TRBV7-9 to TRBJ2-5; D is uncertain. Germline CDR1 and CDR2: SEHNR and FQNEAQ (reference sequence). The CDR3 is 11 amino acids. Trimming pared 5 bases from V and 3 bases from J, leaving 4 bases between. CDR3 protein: CASSGEETQYF. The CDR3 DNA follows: TGTGCCAGCAGCGGAGAAGAGACCCAGTACTTC. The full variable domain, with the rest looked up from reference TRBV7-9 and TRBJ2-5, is DTGVSQNPRHKITKRGQNVTFRCDPISEHNRLYWYRQTLGQGPEFLTYFQNEAQLEKSRLLSDRFSAERPKGSFSTLEIQRTEQGDSAMYLCASSGEETQYFGPGTRLLVL.

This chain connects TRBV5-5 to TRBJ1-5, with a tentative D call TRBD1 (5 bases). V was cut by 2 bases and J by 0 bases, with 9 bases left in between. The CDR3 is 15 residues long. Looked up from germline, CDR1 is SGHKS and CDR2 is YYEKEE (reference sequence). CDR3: CASSFTGGSNQPQHF. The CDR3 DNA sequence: TGTGCCAGCAGCTTCACGGGGGGTAGCAATCAGCCCCAGCATTTT.